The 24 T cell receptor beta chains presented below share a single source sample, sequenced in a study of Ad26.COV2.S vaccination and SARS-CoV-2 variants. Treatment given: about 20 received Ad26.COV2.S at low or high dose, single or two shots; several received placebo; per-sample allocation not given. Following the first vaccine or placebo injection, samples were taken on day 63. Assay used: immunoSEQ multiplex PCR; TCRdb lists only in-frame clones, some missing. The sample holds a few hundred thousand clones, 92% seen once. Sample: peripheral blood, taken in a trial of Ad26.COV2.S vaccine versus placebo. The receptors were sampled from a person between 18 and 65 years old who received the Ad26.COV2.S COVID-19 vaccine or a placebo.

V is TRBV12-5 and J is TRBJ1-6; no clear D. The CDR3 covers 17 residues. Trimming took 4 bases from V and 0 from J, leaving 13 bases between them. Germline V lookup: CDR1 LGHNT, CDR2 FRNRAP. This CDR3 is CASGWGTRSSYNSPLHF. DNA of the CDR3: TGTGCTAGTGGTTGGGGTACACGAAGCTCCTATAATTCACCCCTCCACTTT.

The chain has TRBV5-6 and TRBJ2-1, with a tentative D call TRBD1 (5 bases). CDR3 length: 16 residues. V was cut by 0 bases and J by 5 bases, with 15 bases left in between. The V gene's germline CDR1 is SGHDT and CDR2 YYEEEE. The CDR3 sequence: CASSLVGVTADNEQFF. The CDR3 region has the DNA TGTGCCAGCAGCTTGGTAGGGGTAACGGCAGACAATGAGCAGTTCTTC. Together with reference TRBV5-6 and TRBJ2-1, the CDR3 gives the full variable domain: DAGVTQSPTHLIKTRGQQVTLRCSPKSGHDTVSWYQQALGQGPQFIFQYYEEEERQRGNFPDRFSGHQFPNYSSELNVNALLLGDSALYLCASSLVGVTADNEQFFGPGTRLTVL.

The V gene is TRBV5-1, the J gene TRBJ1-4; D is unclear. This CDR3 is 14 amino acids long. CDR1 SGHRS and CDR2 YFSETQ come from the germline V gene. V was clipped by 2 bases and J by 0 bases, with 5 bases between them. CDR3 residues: CASSFSSTNEKLFF. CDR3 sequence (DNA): TGCGCCAGCAGCTTTAGTTCAACTAATGAAAAACTGTTTTTT.

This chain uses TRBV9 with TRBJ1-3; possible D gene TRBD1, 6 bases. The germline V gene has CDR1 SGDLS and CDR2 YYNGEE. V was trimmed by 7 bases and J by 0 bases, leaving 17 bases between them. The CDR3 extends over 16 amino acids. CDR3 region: CASLPLDSDSGNTIYF. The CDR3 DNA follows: TGTGCCAGCCTCCCCTTGGACAGCGACTCTGGAAACACCATATATTTT.

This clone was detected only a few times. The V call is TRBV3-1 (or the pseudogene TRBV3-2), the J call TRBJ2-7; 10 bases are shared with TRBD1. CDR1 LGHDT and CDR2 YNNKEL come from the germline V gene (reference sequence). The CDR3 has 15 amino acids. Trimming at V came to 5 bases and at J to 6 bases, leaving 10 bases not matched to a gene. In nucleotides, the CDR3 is TGTGCCAGCAGCTTCCAATCAGACAGGGGGCGCGAGCAGTACTTC. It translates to CASSFQSDRGREQYF.

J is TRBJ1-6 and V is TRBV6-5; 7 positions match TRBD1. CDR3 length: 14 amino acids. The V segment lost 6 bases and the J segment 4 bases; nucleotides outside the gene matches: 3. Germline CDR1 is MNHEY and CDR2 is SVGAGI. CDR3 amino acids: CASRPGQYNSPLHF. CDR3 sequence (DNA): TGTGCCAGCAGGCCGGGACAGTATAATTCACCCCTCCACTTT.

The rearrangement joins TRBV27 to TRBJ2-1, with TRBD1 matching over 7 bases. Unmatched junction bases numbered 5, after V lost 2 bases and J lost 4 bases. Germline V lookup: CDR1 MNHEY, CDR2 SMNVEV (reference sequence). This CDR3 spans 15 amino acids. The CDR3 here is CASSLVTGKYNEQFF. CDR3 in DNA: TGTGCCAGCAGTTTAGTGACAGGGAAATACAATGAGCAGTTCTTC.

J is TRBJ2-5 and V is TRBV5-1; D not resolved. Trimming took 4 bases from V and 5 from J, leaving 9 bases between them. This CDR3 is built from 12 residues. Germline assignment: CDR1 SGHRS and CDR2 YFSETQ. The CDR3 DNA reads TGCGCCAGCAGCCTCGAGGAGGAGACCCAGTACTTC. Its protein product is CASSLEEETQYF. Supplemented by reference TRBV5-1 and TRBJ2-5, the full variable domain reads KAGVTQTPRYLIKTRGQQVTLSCSPISGHRSVSWYQQTPGQGLQFLFEYFSETQRNKGNFPGRFSGRQFSNSRSEMNVSTLELGDSALYLCASSLEEETQYFGPGTRLLVL.

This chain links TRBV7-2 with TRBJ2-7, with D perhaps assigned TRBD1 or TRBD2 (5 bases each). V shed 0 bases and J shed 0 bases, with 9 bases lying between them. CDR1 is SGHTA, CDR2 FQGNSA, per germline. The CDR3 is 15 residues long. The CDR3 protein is CASSLARGSSYEQYF. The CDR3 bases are TGTGCCAGCAGCTTAGCTCGGGGCAGCTCCTACGAGCAGTACTTC.

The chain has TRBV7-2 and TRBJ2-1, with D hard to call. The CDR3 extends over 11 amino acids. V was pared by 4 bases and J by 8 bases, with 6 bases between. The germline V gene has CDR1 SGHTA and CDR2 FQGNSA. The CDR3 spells CASSSFDEQFF. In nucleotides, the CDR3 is TGTGCCAGCAGCTCGTTTGATGAGCAGTTCTTC.

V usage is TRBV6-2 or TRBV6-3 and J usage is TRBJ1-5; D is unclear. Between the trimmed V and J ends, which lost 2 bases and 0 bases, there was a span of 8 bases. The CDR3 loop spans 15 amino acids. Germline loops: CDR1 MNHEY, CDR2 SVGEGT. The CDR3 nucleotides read TGTGCCAGCAGTTACGGTCTGGATAGCAATCAGCCCCAGCATTTT. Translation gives CASSYGLDSNQPQHF.

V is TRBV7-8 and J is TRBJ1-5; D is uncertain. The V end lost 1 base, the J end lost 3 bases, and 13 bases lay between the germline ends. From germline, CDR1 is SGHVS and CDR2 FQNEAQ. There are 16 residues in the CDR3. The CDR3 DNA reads TGTGCCAGCAGCTTAGAAATCGGTGGATCCAATCAGCCCCAGCATTTT. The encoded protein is CASSLEIGGSNQPQHF.

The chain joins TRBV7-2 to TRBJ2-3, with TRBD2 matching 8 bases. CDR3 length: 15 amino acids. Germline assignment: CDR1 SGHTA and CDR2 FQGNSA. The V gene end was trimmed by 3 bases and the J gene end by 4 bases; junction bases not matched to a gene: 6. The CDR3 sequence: CASSFGGGRADTQYF. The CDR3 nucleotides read TGTGCCAGCAGCTTTGGCGGGGGGAGAGCAGATACGCAGTATTTT.

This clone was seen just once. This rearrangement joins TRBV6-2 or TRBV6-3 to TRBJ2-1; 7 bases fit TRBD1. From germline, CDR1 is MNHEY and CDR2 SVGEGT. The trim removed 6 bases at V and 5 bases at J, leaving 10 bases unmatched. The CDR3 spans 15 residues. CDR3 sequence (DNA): TGTGCCAGCAGCCACACAGGGGTGGCAGACAATGAGCAGTTCTTC. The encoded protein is CASSHTGVADNEQFF.

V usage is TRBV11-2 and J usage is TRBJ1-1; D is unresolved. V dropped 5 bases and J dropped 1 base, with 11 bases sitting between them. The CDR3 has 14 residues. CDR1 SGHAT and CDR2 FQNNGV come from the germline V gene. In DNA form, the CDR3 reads TGTGCCAGCAGCCCCGCTTCACCGAACACTGAAGCTTTCTTT. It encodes CASSPASPNTEAFF.

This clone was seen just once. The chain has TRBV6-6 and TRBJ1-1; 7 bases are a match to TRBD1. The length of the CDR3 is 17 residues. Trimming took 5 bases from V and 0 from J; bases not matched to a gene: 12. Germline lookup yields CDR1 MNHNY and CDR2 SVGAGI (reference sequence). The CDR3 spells CASSLRQGRLLNTEAFF. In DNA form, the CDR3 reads TGTGCCAGCAGTCTCCGACAGGGAAGACTACTGAACACTGAAGCTTTCTTT.

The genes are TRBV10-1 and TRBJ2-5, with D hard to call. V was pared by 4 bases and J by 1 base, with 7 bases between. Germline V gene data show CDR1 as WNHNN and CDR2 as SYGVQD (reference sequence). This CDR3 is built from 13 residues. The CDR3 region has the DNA TGCGCCAGCAGTGCGGCCAGCCAAGAGACCCAGTACTTC. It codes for CASSAASQETQYF.

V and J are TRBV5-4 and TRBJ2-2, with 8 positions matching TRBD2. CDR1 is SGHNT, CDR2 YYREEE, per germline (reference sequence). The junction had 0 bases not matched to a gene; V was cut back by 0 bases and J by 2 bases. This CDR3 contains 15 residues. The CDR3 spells CASSLVAGNTGELFF. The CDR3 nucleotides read TGTGCCAGCAGCTTGGTAGCGGGAAACACCGGGGAGCTGTTTTTT.

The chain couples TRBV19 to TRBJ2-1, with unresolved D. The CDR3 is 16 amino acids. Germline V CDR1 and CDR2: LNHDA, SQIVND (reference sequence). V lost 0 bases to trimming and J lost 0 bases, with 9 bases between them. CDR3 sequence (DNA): TGTGCCAGTAGTATAGAGGACCGCGGCTCCTACAATGAGCAGTTCTTC. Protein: CASSIEDRGSYNEQFF.

The CDR3 nucleotides read TGTGCCAGCAACAACAATCCTGCCTCTGGAAACACCATATATTTT. Translation: CASNNNPASGNTIYF. J is TRBJ1-3 and V is TRBV7-2; no clear D. The CDR3 has 15 residues. V lost 7 bases to trimming and J lost 0 bases, with 13 bases between them. Germline V CDR1 and CDR2: SGHTA, FQGNSA.

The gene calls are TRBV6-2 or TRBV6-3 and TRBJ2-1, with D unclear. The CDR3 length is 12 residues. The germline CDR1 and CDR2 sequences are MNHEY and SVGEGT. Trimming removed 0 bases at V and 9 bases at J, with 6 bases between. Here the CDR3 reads CASSYSIGEQFF. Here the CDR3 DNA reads TGTGCCAGCAGTTACTCGATCGGTGAGCAGTTCTTC.

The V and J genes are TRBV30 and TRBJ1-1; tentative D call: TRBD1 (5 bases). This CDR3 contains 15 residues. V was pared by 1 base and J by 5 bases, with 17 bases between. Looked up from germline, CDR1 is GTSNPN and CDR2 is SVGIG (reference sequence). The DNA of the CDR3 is TGTGCCTGGAGTGACCAGGGACTTAGTACTACTGAAGCTTTCTTT. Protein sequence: CAWSDQGLSTTEAFF.

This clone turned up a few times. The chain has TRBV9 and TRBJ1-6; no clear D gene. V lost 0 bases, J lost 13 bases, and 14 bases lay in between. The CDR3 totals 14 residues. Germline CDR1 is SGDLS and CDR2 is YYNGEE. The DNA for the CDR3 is TGTGCCAGCAGCGTAGGAGAAGGCTCCTGGCCCCTCCACTTT. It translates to CASSVGEGSWPLHF.

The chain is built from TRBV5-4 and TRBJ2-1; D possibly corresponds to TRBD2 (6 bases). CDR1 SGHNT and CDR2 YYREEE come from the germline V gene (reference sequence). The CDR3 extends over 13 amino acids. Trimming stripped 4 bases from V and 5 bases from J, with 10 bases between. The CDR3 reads CASSAPGDNEQFF. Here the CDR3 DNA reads TGTGCCAGCAGCGCGCCGGGGGACAATGAGCAGTTCTTC. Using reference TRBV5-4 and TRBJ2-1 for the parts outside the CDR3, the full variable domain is ETGVTQSPTHLIKTRGQQVTLRCSSQSGHNTVSWYQQALGQGPQFIFQYYREEENGRGNFPPRFSGLQFPNYSSELNVNALELDDSALYLCASSAPGDNEQFFGPGTRLTVL.